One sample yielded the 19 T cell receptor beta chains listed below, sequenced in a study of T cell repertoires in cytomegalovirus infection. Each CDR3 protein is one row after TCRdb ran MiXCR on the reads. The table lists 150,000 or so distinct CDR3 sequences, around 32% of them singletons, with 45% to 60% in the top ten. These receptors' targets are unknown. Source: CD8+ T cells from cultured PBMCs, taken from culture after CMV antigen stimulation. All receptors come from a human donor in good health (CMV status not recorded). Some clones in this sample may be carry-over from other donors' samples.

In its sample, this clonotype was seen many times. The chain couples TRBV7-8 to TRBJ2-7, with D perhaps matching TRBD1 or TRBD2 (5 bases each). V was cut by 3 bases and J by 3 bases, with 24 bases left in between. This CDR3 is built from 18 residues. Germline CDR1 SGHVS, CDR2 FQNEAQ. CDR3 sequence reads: CASSFPGTESPGYYEQYF. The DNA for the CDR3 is TGTGCCAGCAGCTTTCCTGGGACGGAATCGCCTGGTTACTACGAGCAGTACTTC.

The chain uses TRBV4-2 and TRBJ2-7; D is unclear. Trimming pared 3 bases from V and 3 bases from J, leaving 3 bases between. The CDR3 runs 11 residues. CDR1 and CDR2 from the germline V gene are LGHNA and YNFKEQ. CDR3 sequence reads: CASSHGYEQYF. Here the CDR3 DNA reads TGTGCCAGCAGCCACGGCTACGAGCAGTACTTC.

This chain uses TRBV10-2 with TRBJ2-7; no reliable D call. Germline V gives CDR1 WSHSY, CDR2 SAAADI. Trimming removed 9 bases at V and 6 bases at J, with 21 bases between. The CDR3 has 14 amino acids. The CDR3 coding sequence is TGCGCCAGTCGCGACCTTCGTGGGATGGGCGAGCAGTACTTC. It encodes CASRDLRGMGEQYF.

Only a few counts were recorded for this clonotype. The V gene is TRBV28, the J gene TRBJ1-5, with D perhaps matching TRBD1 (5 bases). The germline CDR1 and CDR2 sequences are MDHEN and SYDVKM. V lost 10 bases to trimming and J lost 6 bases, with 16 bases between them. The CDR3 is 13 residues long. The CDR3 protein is CATGGEVFQPQHF. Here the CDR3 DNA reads TGTGCCACTGGGGGGGAAGTGTTTCAGCCCCAGCATTTT.

In nucleotides, the CDR3 is TGTGCCAGCAGCGGAACCTCCGACGATGAGCAGTTCTTC. Its protein is CASSGTSDDEQFF. The chain recombines TRBV11-2 with TRBJ2-1; D is undetermined. V lost 5 bases and J 8 bases, leaving 13 bases between the germline ends. Per germline, CDR1 SGHAT and CDR2 FQNNGV. This CDR3 comprises 13 residues.

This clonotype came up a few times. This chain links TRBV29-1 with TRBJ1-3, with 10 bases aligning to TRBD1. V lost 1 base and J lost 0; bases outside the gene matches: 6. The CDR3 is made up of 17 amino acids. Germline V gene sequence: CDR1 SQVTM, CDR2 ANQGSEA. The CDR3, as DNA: TGCAGCGTTGAAGGACCGGGACAGGGGCTCTCTGGAAACACCATATATTTT. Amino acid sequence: CSVEGPGQGLSGNTIYF.

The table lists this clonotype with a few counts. The CDR3 spells CASSQGGTGVLYEQYF. CDR3 coding DNA: TGCGCCAGCAGCCAAGGAGGGACAGGGGTTCTCTACGAGCAGTACTTC. This sequence joins TRBV4-1 and TRBJ2-7; 10 bases are shared with TRBD1. Germline V gene lookup returns CDR1 MGHRA and CDR2 YSYEKL. CDR3 length equals 16 residues. V was clipped by 1 base and J by 3 bases; unmatched bases: 6.

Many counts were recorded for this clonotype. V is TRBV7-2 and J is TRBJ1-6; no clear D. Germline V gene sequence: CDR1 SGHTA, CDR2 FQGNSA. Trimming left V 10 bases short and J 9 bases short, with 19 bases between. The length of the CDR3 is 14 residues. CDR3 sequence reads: CAITRGILGSPLHF. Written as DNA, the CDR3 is TGTGCCATCACCCGAGGCATTCTGGGTTCACCCCTCCACTTT.

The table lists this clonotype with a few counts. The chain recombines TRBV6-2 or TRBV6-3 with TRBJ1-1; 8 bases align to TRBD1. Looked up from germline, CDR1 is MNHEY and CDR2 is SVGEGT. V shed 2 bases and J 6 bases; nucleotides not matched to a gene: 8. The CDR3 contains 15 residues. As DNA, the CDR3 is TGTGCCAGCAGTTACGTTCGACAGGGGATGCCTGAAGCTTTCTTT. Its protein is CASSYVRQGMPEAFF.

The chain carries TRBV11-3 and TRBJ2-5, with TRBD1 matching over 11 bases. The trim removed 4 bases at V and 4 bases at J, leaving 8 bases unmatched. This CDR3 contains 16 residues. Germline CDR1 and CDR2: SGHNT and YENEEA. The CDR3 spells CASSSTDRGRGETQYF. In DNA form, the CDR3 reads TGTGCCAGCAGCTCAACGGACAGGGGGCGAGGAGAGACCCAGTACTTC.

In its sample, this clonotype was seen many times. CDR3 protein: CASSLGVGLIEAFF. Here the CDR3 DNA reads TGTGCCAGCAGCTTAGGAGTCGGCCTGATTGAAGCTTTCTTT. This chain joins TRBV7-8 and TRBJ1-1; D ambiguous. CDR1 is SGHVS and CDR2 is FQNEAQ in the germline V gene. This CDR3 contains 14 residues. V was clipped by 1 base and J by 7 bases, with 13 bases between them. The complete variable domain, with remaining parts taken from reference TRBV7-8 and TRBJ1-1, reads GAGVSQSPRYKVAKRGQDVALRCDPISGHVSLFWYQQALGQGPEFLTYFQNEAQLDKSGLPSDRFFAERPEGSVSTLKIQRTQQEDSAVYLCASSLGVGLIEAFFGQGTRLTVV.

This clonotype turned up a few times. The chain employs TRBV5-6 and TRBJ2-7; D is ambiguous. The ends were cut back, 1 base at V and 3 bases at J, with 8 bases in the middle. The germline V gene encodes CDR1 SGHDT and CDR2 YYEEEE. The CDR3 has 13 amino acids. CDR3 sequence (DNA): TGTGCCAGCAGCTTGTTTCTAGACTACGAGCAGTACTTC. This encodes CASSLFLDYEQYF.

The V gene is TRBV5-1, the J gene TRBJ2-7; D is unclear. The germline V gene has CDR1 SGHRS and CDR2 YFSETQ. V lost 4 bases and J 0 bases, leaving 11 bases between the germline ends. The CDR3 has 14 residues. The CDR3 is CASSANKDSYEQYF. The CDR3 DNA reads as TGCGCCAGCAGCGCAAACAAGGACTCCTACGAGCAGTACTTC.

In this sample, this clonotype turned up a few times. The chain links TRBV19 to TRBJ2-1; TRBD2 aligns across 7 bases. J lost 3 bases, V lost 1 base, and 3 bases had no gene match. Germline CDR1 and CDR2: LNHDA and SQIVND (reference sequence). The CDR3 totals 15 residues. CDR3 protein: CASSIAASGYNEQFF. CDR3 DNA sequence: TGTGCCAGTAGTATAGCCGCTAGCGGCTACAATGAGCAGTTCTTC.

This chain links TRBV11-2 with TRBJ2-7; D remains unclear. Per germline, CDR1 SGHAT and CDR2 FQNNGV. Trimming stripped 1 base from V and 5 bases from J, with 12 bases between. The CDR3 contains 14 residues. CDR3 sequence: CASSLVPLWNEQYF. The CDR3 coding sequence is TGTGCCAGCAGCTTAGTCCCCCTTTGGAACGAGCAGTACTTC.

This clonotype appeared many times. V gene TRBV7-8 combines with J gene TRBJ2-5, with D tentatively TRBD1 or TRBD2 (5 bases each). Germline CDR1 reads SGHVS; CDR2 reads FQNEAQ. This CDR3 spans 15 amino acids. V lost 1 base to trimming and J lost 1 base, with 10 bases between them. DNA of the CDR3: TGTGCCAGCAGCTTAGACGGGACGGTCCAAGAGACCCAGTACTTC. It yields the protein CASSLDGTVQETQYF.

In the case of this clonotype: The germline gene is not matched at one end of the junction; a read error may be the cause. The CDR3 protein is CASSPGQLLTYDYTF. The CDR3 coding sequence is TGTGCCAGTAGTCCCGGACAGCTACTTACCTATGACTACACCTTC. This chain connects TRBV19 to TRBJ1-2, with D perhaps matching TRBD1 (6 bases). The germline gives CDR1 LNHDA, CDR2 SQIVND (reference sequence). This CDR3 region has 15 residues.

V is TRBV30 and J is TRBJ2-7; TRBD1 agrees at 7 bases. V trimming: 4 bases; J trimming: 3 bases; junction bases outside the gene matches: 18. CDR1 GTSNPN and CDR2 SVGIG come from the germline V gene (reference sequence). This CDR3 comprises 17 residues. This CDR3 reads CAWTPPVQRQGVYEQYF. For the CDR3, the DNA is TGTGCCTGGACCCCCCCTGTACAAAGACAGGGAGTCTACGAGCAGTACTTC. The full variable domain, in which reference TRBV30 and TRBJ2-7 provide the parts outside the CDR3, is SQTIHQWPATLVQPVGSPLSLECTVEGTSNPNLYWYRQAAGRGLQLLFYSVGIGQISSEVPQNLSASRPQDRQFILSSKKLLLSDSGFYLCAWTPPVQRQGVYEQYFGPGTRLTVT.

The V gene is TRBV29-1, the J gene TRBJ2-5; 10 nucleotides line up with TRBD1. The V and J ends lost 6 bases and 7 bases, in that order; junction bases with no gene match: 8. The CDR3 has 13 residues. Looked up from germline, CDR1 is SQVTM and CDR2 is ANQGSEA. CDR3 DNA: TGCAGCGTCAGGCCGGGACAGGGGCCGACCCAGTACTTC. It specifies CSVRPGQGPTQYF.